This TCR beta chain was captured by sequencing in a study of CD8+ T cells in alopecia areata. Trimming stripped 6 bases from V and 4 bases from J, with 9 bases between. The CDR3 has 12 residues. Germline CDR1 reads SQVTM; CDR2 reads ANQGSEA. Extracted RNA was reverse transcribed, and the resulting cDNA served as sequencing template. The method was immunoSEQ multiplex PCR; TCRdb's version includes in-frame clones alone and lacks a portion of them. Of roughly 150,000 clones in the sample, about three fifths are singletons; the top ten hold 30% to 45%. V and J are TRBV29-1 and TRBJ2-2; D is unclear. The TCR was taken from a human donor in good health. Specimen: CD8+ T cells sorted from blood. CDR3 nucleotides: TGCAGCGTGACCTTGGGCACCGGGGAGCTGTTTTTT. Translating gives CSVTLGTGELFF.